A single sample is the source of the 26 T cell receptor beta chains below, sequenced in a study of a mutant IDH1 vaccine in newly diagnosed glioma. Time point defined: baseline, week 1 (first vaccination visit). The treatment was: pre-vaccination baseline after standard-of-care therapy. TCRdb's table, derived via immunoSEQ multiplex PCR, lists solely in-frame clones and lacks some. The sample shows about 34,000 clones, 80% of them seen only once. The sample in question was peripheral blood mononuclear cells (PBMCs), obtained from a glioma patient treated with radiotherapy, temozolomide or both. Receptor source: a man aged 45-65 years with glioma. Some clones in this sample may be carry-over from other donors' samples.

The chain joins TRBV4-3 to TRBJ2-5; tentative D call: TRBD2 (6 bases). CDR3 length equals 15 residues. The V gene's germline CDR1 is LGHNA and CDR2 YSLEER. V was cut by 0 bases and J by 4 bases, with 12 bases left in between. The CDR3 DNA sequence: TGCGCCAGCAGCCAAGAGCGGGGCCCGGGAGAGACCCAGTACTTC. As protein: CASSQERGPGETQYF.

This clone was seen just once. The V gene is TRBV2, the J gene TRBJ2-5; the D is unclear. The germline CDR1 and CDR2 sequences are SNHLY and FYNNEI. This CDR3 has 14 amino acids. The V end was cut by 7 bases, the J end by 1 base, with 13 bases between. The CDR3 loop reads CASMGSLGQETQYF. DNA of the CDR3: TGTGCCAGCATGGGGTCTCTGGGCCAAGAGACCCAGTACTTC.

This chain joins TRBV5-1 and TRBJ1-1; D gene uncertain. The V and J ends lost 2 bases and 3 bases respectively, with 8 bases between them. The CDR3 covers 13 residues. Germline V CDR1 and CDR2: SGHRS, YFSETQ. CDR3 sequence (DNA): TGCGCCAGCAGCTTACGGGCGGACACTGAAGCTTTCTTT. This codes for CASSLRADTEAFF.

In this sample, this clone is medium-sized. This chain joins TRBV2 and TRBJ1-2; 7 bases line up with TRBD1. Germline V lookup: CDR1 SNHLY, CDR2 FYNNEI. J was trimmed by 5 bases and V by 7 bases; bases with no gene match: 7. The CDR3 extends over 13 amino acids. Written as DNA, the CDR3 is TGTGCCAGCAATCGTAGGGGGCTTTATGGCTACACCTTC. It specifies CASNRRGLYGYTF.

The CDR3 region is CASSIQTSGRKETQYF. CDR3 sequence (DNA): TGTGCCAGTAGTATACAGACTAGCGGGAGGAAAGAGACCCAGTACTTC. The chain couples TRBV19 to TRBJ2-5; 13 bases match TRBD2. Per the germline V gene, CDR1 is LNHDA and CDR2 is SQIVND (reference sequence). This CDR3 comprises 16 residues. Trimming took 2 bases from V and 3 from J; bases not matched to a gene: 3.

V and J are TRBV9 and TRBJ2-1; D is undetermined. This CDR3 region has 13 residues. In germline, CDR1 is SGDLS, CDR2 YYNGEE. Trimming cost V 4 bases and J 5 bases, with 10 bases left between them. CDR3 DNA sequence: TGTGCCAGCAGCTCCGGGTCTGACAATGAGCAGTTCTTC. Translating it yields CASSSGSDNEQFF.

The chain employs TRBV29-1 and TRBJ2-5; 8 bases match TRBD1. V was clipped by 6 bases and J by 7 bases; unmatched bases: 13. This CDR3 contains 14 residues. Germline loops: CDR1 SQVTM, CDR2 ANQGSEA. CDR3 nucleotide sequence: TGCAGCGTGCTCCCCAGGGGGCGGGCTTCGACCCAGTACTTC. Protein product: CSVLPRGRASTQYF.

CDR3 bases: TGTGCCAGCAGCTCTGGGACAGGGGGCGATAACGAGCAGTACTTC. Protein: CASSSGTGGDNEQYF. The V and J genes are TRBV7-8 and TRBJ2-7; 12 bases are shared with TRBD1. This CDR3 contains 15 residues. CDR1 and CDR2 (germline): SGHVS, FQNEAQ. The V segment lost 4 bases and the J segment 5 bases; nucleotides outside the gene matches: 6.

The gene calls are TRBV6-5 and TRBJ1-2; possible D gene TRBD1, 6 bases. CDR3 length: 15 amino acids. The V gene's germline CDR1 is MNHEY and CDR2 SVGAGI. The V end lost 1 base, the J end lost 6 bases, and 15 bases lay between the germline ends. The CDR3 DNA follows: TGTGCCAGCAGTTACTTCGATGGTGGGGGCGATGGCTACACCTTC. Translation gives CASSYFDGGGDGYTF.

Here the CDR3 DNA reads TGTGCCAGCAGTGACCCTAGACGCGAGCAGTACTTC. Protein: CASSDPRREQYF. The J gene is TRBJ2-7, the V gene TRBV6-1, with D hard to call. The germline V gene encodes CDR1 MNHNS and CDR2 SASEGT. This CDR3 is built from 12 residues. Trimming removed 3 bases from V and 6 bases from J, with 9 bases in between.

V gene TRBV25-1 combines with J gene TRBJ2-3; D could derive from TRBD1 or TRBD2 (5 bases each). The germline V and J ends were trimmed by 3 bases and 6 bases, with 19 bases remaining between them. The length of the CDR3 is 16 residues. CDR1 and CDR2 (germline): MGHDK, SYGVNS. The CDR3 sequence: CASSETFGAAWDTQYF. DNA of the CDR3: TGTGCCAGCAGTGAGACCTTCGGGGCCGCGTGGGATACGCAGTATTTT.

This clone was recorded a few times. The CDR3 reads CASSLTMTQDAFF. CDR3 sequence (DNA): TGTGCCAGCAGCCTCACAATGACACAGGATGCTTTCTTT. The chain has TRBV14 and TRBJ1-1; D perhaps matches TRBD1 (5 bases). The V gene's germline CDR1 is SGHDN and CDR2 FVKESK. The CDR3 is 13 amino acids. The V end lost 4 bases, the J end lost 11 bases, and 17 bases lay between the germline ends.

CDR3 loop: CAISSQGQSSGNTIYF. As DNA, the CDR3 is TGTGCCATCAGTTCCCAAGGACAGAGCTCTGGAAACACCATATATTTT. This sequence joins TRBV10-3 and TRBJ1-3, with a possible D match to TRBD1 (6 bases). The germline V gene has CDR1 ENHRY and CDR2 SYGVKD. V lost 5 bases to trimming and J lost 0 bases, with 14 bases between them. The CDR3 sequence is 16 residues long.

This clone appeared once. The chain joins TRBV5-1 to TRBJ1-1; D possibly corresponds to TRBD1 (5 bases). CDR1 SGHRS and CDR2 YFSETQ come from the germline V gene. Trimming took off 2 bases at V and 2 bases at J, with 10 bases between the two ends. This CDR3 spans 14 amino acids. The CDR3 here is CASSFGHGNTEAFF. The DNA of the CDR3 is TGCGCCAGCAGCTTTGGACACGGTAACACTGAAGCTTTCTTT.

The rearrangement uses TRBV5-8 and TRBJ2-7, with TRBD1 matching 10 bases. Germline V gene sequence: CDR1 SGHTS, CDR2 YDEGEE. J lost 4 bases, V lost 4 bases, and 8 bases had no gene match. This CDR3 spans 15 amino acids. CDR3 sequence: CASSPRGTGVYEQYF. CDR3 DNA sequence: TGTGCCAGCAGCCCTCGGGGGACAGGGGTATACGAGCAGTACTTC.

V is TRBV5-1 and J is TRBJ2-1, with 11 bases lining up with TRBD1. Germline V gene sequence: CDR1 SGHRS, CDR2 YFSETQ. This CDR3 contains 15 residues. V dropped 4 bases and J dropped 6; count of bases not matched to a gene: 6. The CDR3 coding sequence is TGCGCCAGCAGCCATGGACAGGGGGCCTTCAATGAGCAGTTCTTC. This codes for CASSHGQGAFNEQFF.

This clone was picked up one time. The chain recombines TRBV5-1 with TRBJ2-7; D tentatively fits TRBD1 or TRBD2 (6 bases each). Deletions cut 6 bases from V and 2 bases from J, with 15 bases between. The CDR3 runs to 14 residues. The germline CDR1 and CDR2 sequences are SGHRS and YFSETQ. The chain's CDR3 is CASTAGGATYEQYF. CDR3 coding DNA: TGCGCCAGCACCGCCGGGGGCGCAACCTACGAGCAGTACTTC.

The gene calls are TRBV29-1 and TRBJ2-3, with D hard to call. This CDR3 is built from 13 residues. Germline CDR1 is SQVTM and CDR2 is ANQGSEA. V lost 8 bases and J lost 0, with 12 bases in between. The CDR3 reads CSTEPVSTDTQYF. CDR3 in DNA: TGCAGCACTGAACCCGTTAGCACAGATACGCAGTATTTT.

This clone has a single count. The chain links TRBV19 to TRBJ2-2; D not resolved. CDR3 size: 12 residues. V lost 4 bases to trimming and J lost 7 bases, with 7 bases between them. Germline V CDR1 and CDR2: LNHDA, SQIVND (reference sequence). The CDR3 region has the DNA TGTGCCAGTAGTAATTTGGGCGGGGAGCTGTTTTTT. Its translation is CASSNLGGELFF. Using reference TRBV19 and TRBJ2-2 for the parts outside the CDR3, the full variable domain is DGGITQSPKYLFRKEGQNVTLSCEQNLNHDAMYWYRQDPGQGLRLIYYSQIVNDFQKGDIAEGYSVSREKKESFPLTVTSAQKNPTAFYLCASSNLGGELFFGEGSRLTVL.

This clone came up once. The chain uses TRBV9 and TRBJ2-7; 10 bases are shared with TRBD1. CDR3 size: 14 residues. Germline CDR1 is SGDLS and CDR2 is YYNGEE. V was clipped by 4 bases and J by 3 bases; unmatched bases: 4. The CDR3: CASSFGTGDYEQYF. The CDR3 DNA sequence: TGTGCCAGCAGCTTCGGGACAGGGGACTACGAGCAGTACTTC.

The chain links TRBV2 to TRBJ2-5; D is perhaps TRBD1 (6 bases). CDR1 SNHLY and CDR2 FYNNEI come from the germline V gene. Trimming left V 7 bases short and J 5 bases short, with 17 bases between. The CDR3 sequence is 14 residues long. Here the CDR3 reads CASILDRSRETQYF. The DNA of the CDR3 is TGTGCCAGCATTCTTGACAGGTCCAGGGAGACCCAGTACTTC. Supplemented by reference TRBV2 and TRBJ2-5, the full variable domain reads EPEVTQTPSHQVTQMGQEVILRCVPISNHLYFYWYRQILGQKVEFLVSFYNNEISEKSEIFDDQFSVERPDGSNFTLKIRSTKLEDSAMYFCASILDRSRETQYFGPGTRLLVL.

The chain recombines TRBV15 with TRBJ1-2, with D possibly TRBD1 on 5 matching bases. Trimming cost V 0 bases and J 5 bases, with 19 bases left between them. Germline V gene sequence: CDR1 LNHNV, CDR2 YYDKDF (reference sequence). The CDR3 runs to 17 residues. This CDR3 reads CATSRDPAPGDDYGYTF. The CDR3 bases are TGTGCCACCAGCAGAGATCCGGCTCCTGGGGACGATTATGGCTACACCTTC. Drawing the rest from reference TRBV15 and TRBJ1-2, the complete variable domain is DAMVIQNPRYQVTQFGKPVTLSCSQTLNHNVMYWYQQKSSQAPKLLFHYYDKDFNNEADTPDNFQSRRPNTSFCFLDIRSPGLGDTAMYLCATSRDPAPGDDYGYTFGSGTRLTVV.

The genes are TRBV6-5 and TRBJ2-1; 8 bases fit TRBD1. The V segment lost 5 bases and the J segment 1 base; nucleotides outside the gene matches: 1. This CDR3 has 14 amino acids. Germline V gene data show CDR1 as MNHEY and CDR2 as SVGAGI. This chain's CDR3 is CASSRDRSYNEQFF. DNA of the CDR3: TGTGCCAGCAGTCGGGACAGGTCCTACAATGAGCAGTTCTTC.

The genes are TRBV30 and TRBJ2-5; weak D call: TRBD2 (6 bases). Germline CDR1 reads GTSNPN; CDR2 reads SVGIG (reference sequence). Deletions cut 5 bases from V and 0 bases from J, with 10 bases between. The CDR3 runs to 13 residues. The CDR3 DNA reads TGTGCCTGGGGGGCGGGGCACCAAGAGACCCAGTACTTC. This encodes CAWGAGHQETQYF.

The chain uses TRBV29-1 and TRBJ1-2; D is perhaps TRBD1 (6 bases). The CDR3 length is 15 residues. V was shortened by 7 bases and J by 3 bases, with 21 bases between the two germline ends. Germline V gene data show CDR1 as SQVTM and CDR2 as ANQGSEA. CDR3 DNA sequence: TGCAGCGCTTTCACGGGAGGGGGACCTCACTATGGCTACACCTTC. Translated: CSAFTGGGPHYGYTF.

The J gene is TRBJ1-1, the V gene TRBV19; 8 nucleotides line up with TRBD1. The CDR3 covers 14 residues. The junction had 6 bases not matched to a gene; V was cut back by 5 bases and J by 4 bases. CDR1 and CDR2 (germline): LNHDA, SQIVND (reference sequence). CDR3 loop: CASSDQGAPTEAFF. Here the CDR3 DNA reads TGTGCCAGTAGTGATCAGGGGGCCCCCACTGAAGCTTTCTTT. The full variable domain, its missing parts supplied by reference TRBV19 and TRBJ1-1, is DGGITQSPKYLFRKEGQNVTLSCEQNLNHDAMYWYRQDPGQGLRLIYYSQIVNDFQKGDIAEGYSVSREKKESFPLTVTSAQKNPTAFYLCASSDQGAPTEAFFGQGTRLTVV.